This T cell receptor beta chain was captured by sequencing in a study of T cell responses to AZD1222 COVID-19 vaccine. This clone was seen a single time. What it recognizes is unknown. Study results and limitations: Repertoire sampling happened only post peak T cell response. Seropositive at baseline were only six AZD1222 recipients.

Generated by immunoSEQ multiplex PCR, the TCRdb table keeps only in-frame clones and is missing some. The repertoire holds about 130,000 clones, with around 84% as singletons. Germline V gene lookup returns CDR1 KGHSH and CDR2 LQKENI. V gave up 0 bases and J gave up 5 bases, with 5 bases separating them. This CDR3 is built from 13 residues. The sequence was obtained from an adult in good health. The rearrangement uses TRBV18 and TRBJ2-1; no clear D. The sample was peripheral blood, taken on day 0 of AZD1222 vaccination. CDR3 residues: CASSPPSDNEQFF. CDR3 DNA: TGTGCCAGCTCACCACCTTCAGACAATGAGCAGTTCTTC.